The 23 T cell receptor beta chains below were found in one sample sequenced in a study of blood T cell repertoires in COVID-19. Here immunoSEQ multiplex PCR was the method, and the copy in TCRdb shows in-frame clones only, minus some. The data contain over 200,000 clones, approximately 91% of them singletons. The sample consisted of peripheral blood. The receptor set was obtained from a man between 60 and 75 years old who had recovered from COVID-19.

About this clone itself: The junction differs from germline at one of its ends, possibly a read error. The chain employs TRBV27 and TRBJ2-1; 7 bases map to TRBD1. The germline V gene has CDR1 MNHEY and CDR2 SMNVEV (reference sequence). The CDR3 is 14 residues long. The CDR3 DNA reads as TGTGCCAGCAGCAACCTCAACCGGGACAGAAGGGGGATCTTC. Amino acids: CASSNLNRDRRGIF.

The genes are TRBV27 and TRBJ1-2; TRBD1 aligns across 11 bases. V dropped 2 bases and J dropped 7; count of bases not matched to a gene: 12. The CDR3 has 17 amino acids. The germline gives CDR1 MNHEY, CDR2 SMNVEV (reference sequence). CDR3 nucleotides: TGTGCCAGCAGTTTAAGGACAGGGGGCGCGGTTTCCGGTGGCTACACCTTC. Protein sequence: CASSLRTGGAVSGGYTF.

V and J are TRBV2 and TRBJ2-7; 13 nucleotides line up with TRBD2. Germline V gene data show CDR1 as SNHLY and CDR2 as FYNNEI. This CDR3 has 12 amino acids. Germline trimming cut 9 bases from V and 8 bases from J; bases unmatched to any gene: 4. In DNA form, the CDR3 reads TGTGCCAGTAAGGGGACTAGCGGGAAGCAGTACTTC. Residues: CASKGTSGKQYF.

The chain employs TRBV19 and TRBJ1-1; 8 nucleotides line up with TRBD1. The CDR3 totals 15 residues. Germline loops: CDR1 LNHDA, CDR2 SQIVND (reference sequence). V shed 4 bases, J shed 3 bases, and the junction held 7 bases outside the gene matches. The CDR3 sequence: CASSTRTGIYTEAFF. CDR3 coding DNA: TGTGCCAGTAGTACCCGGACAGGGATATACACTGAAGCTTTCTTT. Full variable domain (remainder filled in from reference TRBV19 and TRBJ1-1): DGGITQSPKYLFRKEGQNVTLSCEQNLNHDAMYWYRQDPGQGLRLIYYSQIVNDFQKGDIAEGYSVSREKKESFPLTVTSAQKNPTAFYLCASSTRTGIYTEAFFGQGTRLTVV.

The J gene is TRBJ2-1, the V gene TRBV28; TRBD2 agrees at 9 bases. This CDR3 has 16 amino acids. The V gene end was trimmed by 5 bases and the J gene end by 5 bases; junction bases not matched to a gene: 10. Germline values: CDR1 MDHEN, CDR2 SYDVKM. CDR3 residues: CASSRLRTSVDNEQFF. CDR3 DNA sequence: TGTGCCAGCAGTCGCCTAAGGACTAGCGTAGACAATGAGCAGTTCTTC.

V is TRBV19 and J is TRBJ2-6; 7 bases line up with TRBD1. The J segment lost 0 bases and the V segment lost 5 bases, leaving 7 bases of the junction unmatched. This CDR3 contains 17 residues. Germline V gene sequence: CDR1 LNHDA, CDR2 SQIVND (reference sequence). The CDR3 sequence: CASSLGQEVSGANVLTF. The CDR3 DNA reads TGTGCCAGTAGTCTTGGACAGGAGGTCTCTGGGGCCAACGTCCTGACTTTC.

V and J are TRBV2 and TRBJ2-1, with TRBD2 identical over 7 bases. V lost 7 bases, J lost 2 bases, and 8 bases stayed unmatched. The germline V gene has CDR1 SNHLY and CDR2 FYNNEI. The CDR3 runs 15 residues. CDR3 DNA sequence: TGTGCCAGCAAGTCGGTTGCGGGGGCCTACAATGAGCAGTTCTTC. Translation gives CASKSVAGAYNEQFF. The complete variable domain, with remaining parts taken from reference TRBV2 and TRBJ2-1, reads EPEVTQTPSHQVTQMGQEVILRCVPISNHLYFYWYRQILGQKVEFLVSFYNNEISEKSEIFDDQFSVERPDGSNFTLKIRSTKLEDSAMYFCASKSVAGAYNEQFFGPGTRLTVL.

This clone was seen only once. This chain joins TRBV19 and TRBJ1-2; 8 nucleotides match TRBD1. The CDR3 consists of 15 residues. Germline V gene data show CDR1 as LNHDA and CDR2 as SQIVND (reference sequence). The V and J ends lost 6 bases and 8 bases, in that order; junction bases with no gene match: 14. Here the CDR3 reads CASRSPRQGRSGYTF. The CDR3 nucleotides are TGTGCCAGTAGATCCCCCCGACAGGGGAGAAGCGGCTACACCTTC.

This sequence joins TRBV6-6 and TRBJ2-1; TRBD1 matches 9 bases. J lost 6 bases, V lost 0 bases, and 0 bases had no gene match. The CDR3 contains 14 residues. The V gene's germline CDR1 is MNHNY and CDR2 SVGAGI (reference sequence). Here the CDR3 DNA reads TGTGCCAGCAGTTACTCGACAGGGGGCAATGAGCAGTTCTTC. Its translation: CASSYSTGGNEQFF.

The V gene is TRBV11-2, the J gene TRBJ1-1, with unresolved D. The CDR3 is 12 amino acids. Germline CDR1 is SGHAT and CDR2 is FQNNGV. V lost 5 bases, J lost 4 bases, and 8 bases lay in between. In DNA form, the CDR3 reads TGTGCCAGCAGCCCCCGAGCCACTGAAGCTTTCTTT. This translates into CASSPRATEAFF.

The V and J genes are TRBV3-1 (or the pseudogene TRBV3-2) and TRBJ1-1; 8 nucleotides line up with TRBD1. The CDR3 runs to 16 residues. The trim removed 6 bases at V and 1 base at J, leaving 10 bases unmatched. The V gene's germline CDR1 is LGHDT and CDR2 YNNKEL (reference sequence). The DNA for the CDR3 is TGTGCCAGCAGGCATGCAGGGGGCATGGGGAACACTGAAGCTTTCTTT. Amino acid sequence: CASRHAGGMGNTEAFF.

The gene calls are TRBV19 and TRBJ2-5, with a weak D call TRBD2 (6 bases). CDR3 length: 13 residues. Germline V CDR1 and CDR2: LNHDA, SQIVND (reference sequence). Trimming shortened V by 8 bases and J by 5 bases, and 15 bases separated the two germline ends. The CDR3 DNA is TGTGCCAGTCGGAATCCGGGGAGGGAGACCCAGTACTTC. Translation: CASRNPGRETQYF.

This chain connects TRBV6-5 to TRBJ1-5; 8 nucleotides match TRBD1. The V segment lost 10 bases and the J segment 10 bases; nucleotides outside the gene matches: 12. CDR1 is MNHEY and CDR2 is SVGAGI in the germline V gene. This CDR3 is 13 amino acids long. CDR3 protein: CATGQGAVSPQHF. In DNA, the CDR3 is TGTGCCACCGGACAGGGCGCGGTATCACCCCAGCATTTT.

This chain joins TRBV6-1 and TRBJ1-5, with 7 bases identical to TRBD1. Trimming at V came to 1 base and at J to 6 bases, leaving 9 bases not matched to a gene. Germline loops: CDR1 MNHNS, CDR2 SASEGT. This CDR3 comprises 16 residues. The CDR3, as DNA: TGTGCCAGCAGTGAAGTAGGAGACAGGGTAGGTCAGCCCCAGCATTTT. It is translated as CASSEVGDRVGQPQHF.

V gene TRBV12-3 or TRBV12-4 combines with J gene TRBJ2-7; D unresolved. V gave up 4 bases and J gave up 4 bases, with 11 bases separating them. This CDR3 contains 13 residues. The CDR3, as DNA: TGTGCCAGCAGTTACCAGTATGTGTACGAGCAGTACTTC. Translating gives CASSYQYVYEQYF.

The rearrangement links TRBV27 to TRBJ2-2; D unclear. This CDR3 is 14 amino acids long. Looked up from germline, CDR1 is MNHEY and CDR2 is SMNVEV (reference sequence). Deletions cut 6 bases from V and 5 bases from J, with 13 bases between. CDR3 in DNA: TGTGCCAGCAGCCCCATCCGGAGTACCGGGGAGCTGTTTTTT. Translation gives CASSPIRSTGELFF.

This clone was counted between two and nine times. The V gene is TRBV7-9, the J gene TRBJ1-4; 7 bases map to TRBD1. Germline CDR1 reads SEHNR; CDR2 reads FQNEAQ (reference sequence). This CDR3 contains 15 residues. J lost 7 bases, V lost 5 bases, and 10 bases had no gene match. Here the CDR3 DNA reads TGTGCCAGCAGCCTAAGTGGAGGGGGCAGTGAAAAACTGTTTTTT. Translated, it gives CASSLSGGGSEKLFF. The full variable domain, completed using reference TRBV7-9 and TRBJ1-4, is DTGVSQNPRHKITKRGQNVTFRCDPISEHNRLYWYRQTLGQGPEFLTYFQNEAQLEKSRLLSDRFSAERPKGSFSTLEIQRTEQGDSAMYLCASSLSGGGSEKLFFGSGTQLSVL.

The V gene is TRBV5-6, the J gene TRBJ2-2; TRBD2 might be the D (5 bases). This CDR3 is built from 15 residues. Looked up from germline, CDR1 is SGHDT and CDR2 is YYEEEE. V lost 1 base to trimming and J lost 6 bases, with 13 bases between them. CDR3 protein: CASSLKGSPPGELFF. In DNA, the CDR3 is TGTGCCAGCAGCTTGAAAGGGAGTCCCCCCGGGGAGCTGTTTTTT.

The chain is built from TRBV27 and TRBJ1-2; tentatively, D is TRBD1 (6 bases). The CDR3 is 15 amino acids. Germline CDR1 reads MNHEY; CDR2 reads SMNVEV (reference sequence). The V end lost 5 bases, the J end lost 7 bases, and 20 bases lay between the germline ends. CDR3 protein: CASSPISAGAGGYTF. In DNA, the CDR3 is TGTGCCAGCAGTCCTATTTCGGCGGGGGCGGGTGGCTACACCTTC.

The chain couples TRBV5-6 to TRBJ2-7, with D perhaps matching TRBD2 (6 bases). From germline, CDR1 is SGHDT and CDR2 YYEEEE. V was pared by 4 bases and J by 6 bases, with 20 bases between. This CDR3 is 15 amino acids long. This CDR3 reads CASSRGLSVNSEQYF. In DNA form, the CDR3 reads TGTGCCAGCAGCAGGGGACTCTCCGTGAACTCCGAGCAGTACTTC.

The gene calls are TRBV19 and TRBJ1-2; TRBD1 might be the D (6 bases). Trimming shortened V by 6 bases and J by 7 bases, and 18 bases separated the two germline ends. This CDR3 is built from 14 residues. Germline V gene data show CDR1 as LNHDA and CDR2 as SQIVND (reference sequence). The CDR3 sequence: CASSLGQPSGGYTF. CDR3 in DNA: TGTGCCAGTAGCCTTGGACAGCCCTCGGGTGGCTACACCTTC.

The chain uses TRBV28 and TRBJ1-1; D gene uncertain. The CDR3 is made up of 14 amino acids. CDR1 and CDR2 (germline): MDHEN, SYDVKM. V was pared by 2 bases and J by 0 bases, with 7 bases between. CDR3 in DNA: TGTGCCAGCAGTTTACTCTATATGAACACTGAAGCTTTCTTT. Amino acids: CASSLLYMNTEAFF.

The genes are TRBV9 and TRBJ2-5; 8 bases map to TRBD1. This CDR3 contains 15 residues. V lost 2 bases, J lost 4 bases, and 7 bases stayed unmatched. Germline CDR1 SGDLS, CDR2 YYNGEE. CDR3 sequence reads: CASSVQGAVSETQYF. The CDR3 DNA follows: TGTGCCAGCAGCGTCCAGGGGGCTGTTTCAGAGACCCAGTACTTC.